The entry below describes one TCR beta chain. The antigen is not known. Vbeta (60) and Jbeta (13) primers were used in the PCR. The repertoire was sequenced with immunoSEQ multiplex PCR; TCRdb's copy has only in-frame clones and lacks some. The sample lists about 100,000 clones; roughly three quarters were seen once. These data are taken from a study of cytomegalovirus exposure and HLA in healthy donors. Study observations and caveats: Some V segments (TRBV6-2 and TRBV6-3 among them) were excluded as indistinguishable. The sole available immune exposure information was CMV serostatus. Most subjects had HLA-A and HLA-B alleles reportedly predicted accurately by TCR beta sequences. Presence/absence analysis assumed near-uniform sequencing depth across donors.

V was pared by 3 bases and J by 0 bases, with 12 bases between. This CDR3 is 16 amino acids long. Per the germline V gene, CDR1 is SEHNR and CDR2 is FQNEAQ (reference sequence). V usage is TRBV7-9 and J usage is TRBJ1-5, with a weak D call TRBD1 (5 bases). Sequences were obtained from PBMCs. The receptor comes from a woman aged 50 to 60 in good health and CMV-seropositive. The CDR3 nucleotides are TGTGCCAGCAGCTTCGCTAGGGGAAATAGCAATCAGCCCCAGCATTTT. Residues: CASSFARGNSNQPQHF.